The 26 T cell receptor beta chains below come from one sample, sequenced in a study of T cells in Graves' hyperthyroidism and ophthalmopathy. RNA transcripts served as the template for amplifying TCR beta CDR3 regions. First-round RT-PCR of the TCR CDR3 relied on the HTBI primer set. Each CDR3 protein gets one entry after TCRdb re-called the multiplex PCR reads with MiXCR. The sample lists about 290,000 distinct CDR3 sequences, nearly 15% occurring once. The sample comprised blood. These receptors came from a woman in her 50s with Graves' hyperthyroidism that later progressed to Graves' ophthalmopathy.

There are many counts of this clonotype. The chain links TRBV28 to TRBJ2-4, with 7 bases matching TRBD2. J was trimmed by 5 bases and V by 5 bases; bases with no gene match: 6. The CDR3 covers 14 residues. CDR1 and CDR2 (germline): MDHEN, SYDVKM. For the CDR3, the DNA is TGTGCCAGCAGTCTTCTAGCGGCCCAAAACATTCAGTACTTC. Protein sequence: CASSLLAAQNIQYF.

The V call is TRBV10-3, the J call TRBJ1-1; 7 bases fit TRBD1. After removal of 5 bases from V and 4 bases from J, the junction contained 7 bases not matched to a gene. The CDR3 is 14 residues long. Germline V gene lookup returns CDR1 ENHRY and CDR2 SYGVKD. The CDR3 region is CAISSPGTATEAFF. In nucleotides, the CDR3 is TGTGCCATCAGTTCACCTGGGACAGCCACTGAAGCTTTCTTT.

This clonotype was seen a few times. The rearrangement links TRBV27 to TRBJ2-7, with unresolved D. Trimming cost V 3 bases and J 2 bases, with 11 bases left between them. Per germline, CDR1 MNHEY and CDR2 SMNVEV (reference sequence). The length of the CDR3 is 14 residues. CDR3 in amino acids: CASSFRGDAYEQYF. As DNA, the CDR3 is TGTGCCAGCAGTTTCCGTGGGGATGCCTACGAGCAGTACTTC.

This clonotype was seen more than once but under ten times. The V call is TRBV11-2, the J call TRBJ1-5; TRBD1 agrees at 7 bases. J lost 2 bases, V lost 3 bases, and 4 bases had no gene match. Germline loops: CDR1 SGHAT, CDR2 FQNNGV. This CDR3 spans 15 amino acids. CDR3 sequence reads: CASSFWQGGNQPQHF. The CDR3 DNA reads TGTGCCAGCAGCTTTTGGCAGGGGGGCAATCAGCCCCAGCATTTT.

This chain links TRBV7-2 with TRBJ1-3, with D unresolved. V was pared by 10 bases and J by 2 bases, with 12 bases between. The CDR3 sequence is 13 residues long. Per germline, CDR1 SGHTA and CDR2 FQGNSA. CDR3 DNA: TGTGCCACCGGTAAAGGAGCTGGAAACACCATATATTTT. Encoded protein: CATGKGAGNTIYF.

V is TRBV28 and J is TRBJ1-2, with D possibly being TRBD1 (6 bases). In germline, CDR1 is MDHEN, CDR2 SYDVKM. CDR3 length equals 13 residues. V lost 5 bases to trimming and J lost 4 bases, with 11 bases between them. CDR3 sequence reads: CASSQWDTYGYTF. The CDR3 DNA is TGTGCCAGCAGTCAGTGGGACACCTATGGCTACACCTTC.

This clonotype was detected many times. In DNA form, the CDR3 reads TGTGCCAGCAGTCCCCCCGGGAGCCAGGGAGAGACCCAGTACTTC. Its protein is CASSPPGSQGETQYF. V gene TRBV27 combines with J gene TRBJ2-5, with D perhaps matching TRBD2 (6 bases). The germline V gene encodes CDR1 MNHEY and CDR2 SMNVEV (reference sequence). The CDR3 totals 15 residues. V shed 5 bases and J shed 4 bases, with 17 bases lying between them.

Of note for this clonotype: A much larger clone lies a single base off, so this may be a read error. The rearrangement joins TRBV28 to TRBJ1-1; 7 bases are shared with TRBD1. V lost 2 bases and J lost 4; bases outside the gene matches: 4. The CDR3 runs to 14 residues. Germline V gene data show CDR1 as MDHEN and CDR2 as SYDVKM. The CDR3 protein is CASSLGTVSTEAFF. The DNA of the CDR3 is TGTGCCAGCAGTTTAGGGACAGTGAGCACTGAAGCTTTCTTT.

This clonotype was found many times. The V gene is TRBV20-1, the J gene TRBJ1-1, with D possibly TRBD1 on 6 matching bases. Trimming cost V 5 bases and J 5 bases, with 18 bases left between them. The CDR3 extends over 14 amino acids. CDR1 and CDR2 from the germline V gene are DFQATT and SNEGSKA (reference sequence). The CDR3 sequence: CSAPKGGGETEAFF. The CDR3 coding sequence is TGCAGTGCTCCTAAAGGGGGTGGGGAAACTGAAGCTTTCTTT.

A remark on this clonotype: Possible read error: a much larger clone is one base away. The gene calls are TRBV24-1 and TRBJ2-3, with 7 positions matching TRBD1. This CDR3 region has 15 residues. Per germline, CDR1 KGHDR and CDR2 SFDVKD. The CDR3 loop reads CAVQRWDSRTDTQCF. The CDR3 nucleotides read TGTGCCGTCCAGAGGTGGGACAGTCGTACAGATACGCAGTGTTTT.

The table lists this clonotype with many counts. The chain links TRBV6-2 or TRBV6-3 to TRBJ2-7; TRBD2 matches at 7 bases. There are 13 residues in the CDR3. The germline V gene has CDR1 MNHEY and CDR2 SVGEGT. V lost 5 bases and J lost 5; bases outside the gene matches: 6. The CDR3 here is CASSTTSQNEQYF. The CDR3 DNA reads TGTGCCAGCAGTACGACTAGCCAAAACGAGCAGTACTTC.

Notes on this clonotype: Possible read error: a much larger clone is one base away. Lacking the conserved final phenylalanine or tryptophan, this CDR3 likely reflects a read error. This rearrangement joins TRBV9 to TRBJ2-1; tentative D call: TRBD1 (5 bases). Trimming pared 4 bases from V and 3 bases from J, leaving 11 bases between. The germline gives CDR1 SGDLS, CDR2 YYNGEE. This CDR3 region has 14 residues. This CDR3 reads CASSPEDSYNEQFS. The CDR3, as DNA: TGTGCCAGCAGCCCTGAAGACAGCTACAATGAGCAGTTCTCC.

This clonotype was counted only a few times. V and J are TRBV6-2 or TRBV6-3 and TRBJ2-3; 11 nucleotides align to TRBD2. The CDR3 extends over 19 amino acids. Germline values: CDR1 MNHEY, CDR2 SVGEGT. Trimming at V came to 6 bases and at J to 1 base, leaving 15 bases not matched to a gene. This CDR3 reads CASRGQLAGVSRGTDTQYF. CDR3 nucleotide sequence: TGTGCCAGCAGGGGTCAACTAGCGGGAGTCAGTAGAGGCACAGATACGCAGTATTTT.

The chain has TRBV30 and TRBJ1-5; D unclear. V was clipped by 5 bases and J by 6 bases, with 11 bases between them. The CDR3 contains 12 residues. The V gene's germline CDR1 is GTSNPN and CDR2 SVGIG (reference sequence). CDR3 in DNA: TGTGCCTGGGGGGAGCCATTTCAGCCCCAGCATTTT. This translates into CAWGEPFQPQHF.

The chain couples TRBV3-1 to TRBJ1-3, with D tentatively TRBD1 (5 bases). CDR1 is LGHDT and CDR2 is YNNKEL in the germline V gene (reference sequence). The CDR3 is 15 residues long. Trimming pared 0 bases from V and 2 bases from J, leaving 8 bases between. The CDR3 region has the DNA TGTGCCAGCAGCCAAGATGCAGGGACTGGAAACACCATATATTTT. It yields the protein CASSQDAGTGNTIYF.

The rearrangement links TRBV6-1 to TRBJ1-2, with D perhaps TRBD1 (5 bases). The ends were cut back, 0 bases at V and 7 bases at J, with 15 bases in the middle. Germline-derived CDR1 and CDR2 are MNHNS and SASEGT. The CDR3 runs to 15 residues. CDR3 in amino acids: CASSEAVRGGSGYTF. The DNA of the CDR3 is TGTGCCAGCAGTGAAGCAGTTAGGGGCGGGAGTGGCTACACCTTC.

This clonotype showed up many times. The chain carries TRBV5-1 and TRBJ2-3, with D uncertain. The CDR3 runs to 14 residues. Germline CDR1 is SGHRS and CDR2 is YFSETQ. Trimming took 1 base from V and 6 from J, leaving 12 bases between them. For the CDR3, the DNA is TGCGCCAGCAGCTTGATTACCTCACGGGATACGCAGTATTTT. It specifies CASSLITSRDTQYF. Looking up the rest from reference TRBV5-1 and TRBJ2-3 gives the full variable domain: KAGVTQTPRYLIKTRGQQVTLSCSPISGHRSVSWYQQTPGQGLQFLFEYFSETQRNKGNFPGRFSGRQFSNSRSEMNVSTLELGDSALYLCASSLITSRDTQYFGPGTRLTVL.

This clonotype was recorded at least ten times. The chain carries TRBV28 and TRBJ2-7, with TRBD1 matching over 11 bases. J lost 7 bases, V lost 6 bases, and 11 bases had no gene match. Germline CDR1 is MDHEN and CDR2 is SYDVKM. This CDR3 is 15 amino acids long. The chain's CDR3 is CASRRTGTGGSEQYF. CDR3 nucleotide sequence: TGTGCCAGCAGACGGACCGGGACAGGGGGTAGTGAGCAGTACTTC.

In this sample, this clonotype turned up a few times. V and J are TRBV15 and TRBJ2-1; D not resolved. There are 15 residues in the CDR3. Germline values: CDR1 LNHNV, CDR2 YYDKDF (reference sequence). V gave up 1 base and J gave up 0 bases, with 7 bases separating them. The CDR3 bases are TGTGCCACCAGCAGAGGGGGAATCTCCTACAATGAGCAGTTCTTC. Its translation: CATSRGGISYNEQFF.

This clonotype was observed many times. This rearrangement joins TRBV7-6 to TRBJ1-1; D unresolved. V was pared by 1 base and J by 4 bases, with 16 bases between. Germline CDR1 reads SGHVS; CDR2 reads FNYEAQ. This CDR3 spans 16 amino acids. The CDR3: CASSLESAGAATEAFF. The DNA of the CDR3 is TGTGCCAGCAGCTTAGAATCGGCGGGAGCGGCCACTGAAGCTTTCTTT.

There are many counts of this clonotype. The chain couples TRBV12-3 or TRBV12-4 to TRBJ2-7, with D hard to call. The CDR3 length is 13 residues. Trimming left V 5 bases short and J 2 bases short, with 10 bases between. CDR3 coding DNA: TGTGCCAGCAGTGGACGGGCCACCTACGAGCAGTACTTC. It codes for CASSGRATYEQYF.

This clonotype came up many times. This chain uses TRBV7-9 with TRBJ2-1, with D unresolved. In germline, CDR1 is SEHNR, CDR2 FQNEAQ (reference sequence). The length of the CDR3 is 13 residues. Between the trimmed V and J ends, which lost 5 bases and 5 bases, there was a span of 10 bases. The CDR3 sequence: CASSQGQHNEQFF. CDR3 nucleotide sequence: TGTGCCAGCAGCCAAGGGCAGCACAATGAGCAGTTCTTC.

This clonotype has ten or more counts. The V call is TRBV2, the J call TRBJ2-7, with D possibly TRBD1 on 5 matching bases. The CDR3 spans 15 residues. CDR1 and CDR2 (germline): SNHLY, FYNNEI. V was trimmed by 1 base and J by 2 bases, leaving 12 bases between them. The DNA for the CDR3 is TGTGCCAGCAGTGAAGGGCCAGGGCGGACCTACGAGCAGTACTTC. It translates to CASSEGPGRTYEQYF.

This clonotype has ten or more counts. The rearrangement links TRBV18 to TRBJ1-5; D unclear. The CDR3 extends over 15 amino acids. V was trimmed by 6 bases and J by 5 bases, leaving 17 bases between them. Germline V gene sequence: CDR1 KGHSH, CDR2 LQKENI. CDR3 nucleotide sequence: TGTGCCAGCTCTTCGGGATCCCCGGTAGATCAGCCCCAGCATTTT. It is translated as CASSSGSPVDQPQHF.

This clonotype was observed many times. The rearrangement joins TRBV28 to TRBJ2-7; possible D gene TRBD1, 6 bases. The CDR3 consists of 14 residues. Germline V gene lookup returns CDR1 MDHEN and CDR2 SYDVKM. V shed 6 bases and J shed 7 bases, with 19 bases lying between them. The CDR3 loop is CASRRDTGTGEQYF. In nucleotides, the CDR3 is TGTGCCAGCAGACGGGACACCGGAACGGGGGAGCAGTACTTC.

At least ten counts were recorded for this clonotype. The chain joins TRBV5-1 to TRBJ1-1, with D possibly TRBD1 on 5 matching bases. V dropped 1 base and J dropped 4 bases, with 5 bases sitting between them. The germline V gene has CDR1 SGHRS and CDR2 YFSETQ. This CDR3 contains 12 residues. CDR3 in DNA: TGCGCCAGCAGCTTGACAGGCACTGAAGCTTTCTTT. This translates into CASSLTGTEAFF.